A selection of T cell receptor beta chains follows, all from one sample in a study of cytotoxic CD8 clonotypes in ibrutinib-treated CLL. Clones were sequenced by immunoSEQ multiplex PCR, and TCRdb holds only the in-frame ones, with some missing. Of hundreds of thousands of clones in the sample, 70% were seen once. This sample comprised PBMCs, obtained after 24 months of ibrutinib treatment. The receptors were gathered from a human donor with chronic lymphocytic leukemia. The CDR3 runs from the conserved cysteine through the conserved F or W. A D gene is named only where the DNA matches it firmly. Some rows mark clone size as missing; the rest say once, few, many or name a class of expanded clone.

TRBJ1-2	TRBV30	few	-	12	TGTGCCTGGAACGGAGAGGATTATGGCTACACCTTC	CAWNGEDYGYTF
TRBJ2-7	TRBV15	-	-	17	TGTGCCACCAGCGGCCTACTTTGGGGGGAGAACAAGTACGAGCAGTACTTC	CATSGLLWGENKYEQYF
TRBJ2-3	TRBV6-1	-	TRBD2	13	TGTGCCAGCGGGGGCGGGGGGTCAGATACGCAGTATTTT	CASGGGGSDTQYF
TRBJ2-2	TRBV27	-	-	16	TGTGCCAGCAGCTCCCTTATAGGCCGAAACACCGGGGAGCTGTTTTTT	CASSSLIGRNTGELFF
TRBJ2-5	TRBV11-2	-	TRBD2	15	TGTGCCAGCAGCCCGCTAGCGGGGATCCAAGAGACCCAGTACTTC	CASSPLAGIQETQYF
TRBJ1-6	TRBV27	-	-	15	TGTGCCAGCAGTGGAACACCCGGGGATAATTCACCCCTCCACTTT	CASSGTPGDNSPLHF
TRBJ2-3	TRBV30	-	TRBD2	15	TGTGCCTGGAGTCTCGGGACTAGCAGCACAGATACGCAGTATTTT	CAWSLGTSSTDTQYF
TRBJ2-5	TRBV29-1	few	-	10	TGCAGCGTTGCCCTCGGGACCCAGTACTTC	CSVALGTQYF
TRBJ2-5	TRBV11-2	once	TRBD1	15	TGTGCCAGCAGCCTACAGGGGGCTACCGGAGAGACCCAGTACTTC	CASSLQGATGETQYF
TRBJ1-1	TRBV7-3	-	-	14	TGTGCCAGCAGCTTGGTAGGGGACCCTTTAGAAGCTTTCTTT	CASSLVGDPLEAFF
TRBJ2-7	TRBV7-2	-	TRBD1	15	TGTGCCAGCAGCTTAGCGACAGGGAGCTCCTACGAGCAGTACTTC	CASSLATGSSYEQYF
TRBJ2-1	TRBV7-6	-	TRBD2	13	TGTGCCAGCAGCGTTGGACTAGGCGATGAGCAGTTCTTC	CASSVGLGDEQFF
TRBJ2-3	TRBV7-2	-	TRBD2	16	TGTGCCAGCAGCCGCGAAATGAGGCGGGAGGTAGATACGCAGTATTTT	CASSREMRREVDTQYF
TRBJ2-7	TRBV7-8	-	TRBD2	15	TGTGCCAGCAGCCTCAGACTAGCAGTCAACTACGAGCAGTACTTC	CASSLRLAVNYEQYF